This T cell receptor (beta chain) derives from a study of T cells after yellow fever vaccination. The 5'RACE template-switching step produced TCR cDNA and added a universal primer site and UMIs. One entry per CDR3 protein results from TCRdb running MiXCR on the 5' RACE reads. Of hundreds of thousands of distinct CDR3 sequences listed, 6.2% are singletons. This CDR3 comprises 14 residues. Germline CDR1 SQVTM, CDR2 ANQGSEA. The V and J ends lost 4 bases and 0 bases respectively, with 13 bases between them. Findings and caveats of the study: A large majority of primary-vaccination clones showed up again after the booster (96% CD4, around 88% CD8).

To note about this clonotype: What it binds is not known.

This TCR came from a man in his thirties or forties who received the YFV17D yellow fever vaccine. The sample here was PBMCs, taken 5 days after the yellow fever booster vaccination. V gene TRBV29-1 combines with J gene TRBJ2-7; possibly TRBD2 for D (6 bases). CDR3 in DNA: TGCAGCGTTGTTGGTGGGAGGTTCTCCTACGAGCAGTACTTC. Amino acid sequence: CSVVGGRFSYEQYF.